Presented here are 20 T cell receptor beta chains from one specimen sequenced in a study of response to subunit inactivated influenza vaccine. TCRdb reprocessed the RT-PCR reads via MiXCR and lists one record per CDR3 protein. This sample has 650,000 or so distinct CDR3 sequences, with around 15% found just once. Sequencing was performed on PBMCs from blood, taken roughly 15 days before vaccination. The receptors stem from a man between 45 and 60 years old who received an inactivated influenza vaccine.

The V and J genes are TRBV2 and TRBJ2-7; 8 bases line up with TRBD2. Germline-derived CDR1 and CDR2 are SNHLY and FYNNEI. The CDR3 loop spans 11 amino acids. With V trimmed by 7 bases and J by 6 bases, 2 bases remained unmatched. The CDR3 reads CASIGGGEQYF. The DNA for the CDR3 is TGTGCCAGCATCGGGGGGGGCGAGCAGTACTTC.

Ten or more counts support this clonotype. V gene TRBV7-2 combines with J gene TRBJ2-5; possibly TRBD2 for D (5 bases). The CDR3 covers 17 residues. Germline V lookup: CDR1 SGHTA, CDR2 FQGNSA. Trimming left V 4 bases short and J 5 bases short, with 23 bases between. CDR3 amino acids: CASSSRGPSSRDETQYF. For the CDR3, the DNA is TGTGCCAGCAGCTCGAGAGGGCCTTCTAGTCGCGACGAGACCCAGTACTTC.

This clonotype was detected a few times. The chain recombines TRBV19 with TRBJ2-2, with D tentatively TRBD1 or TRBD2 (5 bases each). Trimming took off 4 bases at V and 6 bases at J, with 18 bases between the two ends. The CDR3 runs 16 residues. Germline CDR1 is LNHDA and CDR2 is SQIVND (reference sequence). CDR3: CASSTDRGRRAGELFF. The CDR3 nucleotides are TGTGCCAGTAGTACCGACCGGGGCCGAAGGGCCGGGGAGCTGTTTTTT. Together with reference TRBV19 and TRBJ2-2, the CDR3 gives the full variable domain: DGGITQSPKYLFRKEGQNVTLSCEQNLNHDAMYWYRQDPGQGLRLIYYSQIVNDFQKGDIAEGYSVSREKKESFPLTVTSAQKNPTAFYLCASSTDRGRRAGELFFGEGSRLTVL.

At least ten counts were recorded for this clonotype. The chain is built from TRBV29-1 and TRBJ2-5, with 9 nucleotides matching TRBD1. This CDR3 region has 12 residues. With 7 bases clipped from V and 4 bases from J, the junction kept 4 bases outside the gene matches. Germline assignment: CDR1 SQVTM and CDR2 ANQGSEA. The CDR3 nucleotides read TGCAGCGCCTCGACAGGGGGAGAGACCCAGTACTTC. Protein sequence: CSASTGGETQYF.

The CDR3 nucleotides read TGTGCCAGCAGCTCGGACAGGGAGGCTACGCAGTATTTT. Translated, it gives CASSSDREATQYF. The chain combines TRBV11-2 with TRBJ2-3, with 8 bases that match TRBD1. Per germline, CDR1 SGHAT and CDR2 FQNNGV. This CDR3 is built from 13 residues. The ends lost 4 bases at V and 8 bases at J; junction bases unmatched: 5.

V gene TRBV4-1 combines with J gene TRBJ2-5; 11 bases match TRBD1. The CDR3 runs 16 residues. Germline values: CDR1 MGHRA, CDR2 YSYEKL. Trimming took 5 bases from V and 2 from J; bases not matched to a gene: 7. CDR3 sequence (DNA): TGCGCCAGCAGCTCTTCCGGGACAGGGGGACAAGAGACCCAGTACTTC. Translating gives CASSSSGTGGQETQYF.

The J gene is TRBJ1-4, the V gene TRBV11-2; weak D call: TRBD1 (5 bases). The CDR3 spans 18 residues. The ends were cut back, 0 bases at V and 3 bases at J, with 17 bases in the middle. Germline CDR1 reads SGHAT; CDR2 reads FQNNGV. The chain's CDR3 is CASSLEGRLKEANEKLFF. The CDR3 nucleotides read TGTGCCAGCAGCTTAGAGGGACGCCTGAAGGAAGCTAATGAAAAACTGTTTTTT.

This clonotype was observed a few times. The chain combines TRBV5-1 with TRBJ2-1; TRBD2 aligns across 8 bases. The V gene's germline CDR1 is SGHRS and CDR2 YFSETQ. The V and J ends lost 0 bases and 10 bases, in that order; junction bases with no gene match: 3. The length of the CDR3 is 13 residues. The CDR3 nucleotides are TGCGCCAGCAGCTTGGCGCGGGGGGAAGAGCAGTTCTTC. This codes for CASSLARGEEQFF.

This clonotype was seen a few times. The V call is TRBV4-3, the J call TRBJ2-7; maybe TRBD1 (5 bases). Germline V gives CDR1 LGHNA, CDR2 YSLEER. V shed 0 bases and J shed 2 bases, with 11 bases lying between them. The CDR3 length is 15 residues. The CDR3 loop is CASSQDRVNTYEQYF. In DNA, the CDR3 is TGCGCCAGCAGCCAAGACAGGGTAAACACCTACGAGCAGTACTTC.

This clonotype was detected only once. This chain uses TRBV28 with TRBJ2-7; 8 nucleotides match TRBD1. V lost 5 bases and J lost 5; bases outside the gene matches: 5. Germline V CDR1 and CDR2: MDHEN, SYDVKM. The CDR3 has 13 amino acids. The CDR3 protein is CASSLRTGNEQYF. As DNA, the CDR3 is TGTGCCAGCAGTCTGCGGACAGGGAACGAGCAGTACTTC.

This clonotype was seen repeatedly, ten times or more. The gene calls are TRBV29-1 and TRBJ2-5; no definite D call. V was pared by 4 bases and J by 2 bases, with 8 bases between. The germline V gene encodes CDR1 SQVTM and CDR2 ANQGSEA. This CDR3 contains 12 residues. CDR3 sequence reads: CSVGAVQETQYF. The DNA of the CDR3 is TGCAGCGTTGGGGCAGTTCAAGAGACCCAGTACTTC.

A few counts support this clonotype. The chain carries TRBV4-2 and TRBJ1-2; D is unresolved. The CDR3 runs 14 residues. Looked up from germline, CDR1 is LGHNA and CDR2 is YNFKEQ. V was pared by 1 base and J by 6 bases, with 12 bases between. The DNA of the CDR3 is TGTGCCAGCAGCCAAGGGGAGACGGAGAATGGCTACACCTTC. This encodes CASSQGETENGYTF.

This clonotype has a count of ten or more. The rearrangement joins TRBV7-9 to TRBJ2-5, with TRBD2 matching 7 bases. CDR1 is SEHNR and CDR2 is FQNEAQ in the germline V gene (reference sequence). After removal of 5 bases from V and 1 base from J, the junction contained 10 bases not matched to a gene. The CDR3 is made up of 16 amino acids. CDR3 residues: CASSTRDYRLQETQYF. The CDR3 region has the DNA TGTGCCAGCAGCACCCGGGACTACCGACTCCAAGAGACCCAGTACTTC. Supplemented by reference TRBV7-9 and TRBJ2-5, the full variable domain reads DTGVSQNPRHKITKRGQNVTFRCDPISEHNRLYWYRQTLGQGPEFLTYFQNEAQLEKSRLLSDRFSAERPKGSFSTLEIQRTEQGDSAMYLCASSTRDYRLQETQYFGPGTRLLVL.

The rearrangement joins TRBV12-3 or TRBV12-4 to TRBJ2-2; TRBD1 agrees at 8 bases. The CDR3 spans 14 residues. With V trimmed by 3 bases and J by 7 bases, 4 bases remained unmatched. CDR3 coding DNA: TGTGCCAGCAGTTTCGGGACAGGTCTCGGGGAGCTGTTTTTT. Translating gives CASSFGTGLGELFF.

The rearrangement links TRBV7-6 to TRBJ1-1; TRBD1 might be the D (5 bases). CDR3 length equals 15 residues. V was trimmed by 8 bases and J by 1 base, leaving 17 bases between them. CDR1 and CDR2 (germline): SGHVS, FNYEAQ. The CDR3 sequence is CASYAHPGQNTEAFF. CDR3 DNA: TGTGCCAGCTACGCCCACCCAGGACAGAACACTGAAGCTTTCTTT.

The chain combines TRBV20-1 with TRBJ2-1; 8 bases agree with TRBD1. Germline V CDR1 and CDR2: DFQATT, SNEGSKA (reference sequence). The CDR3 is 12 residues long. Trimming removed 7 bases from V and 6 bases from J; junction bases left unmatched: 5. The CDR3 DNA is TGCAGTGGGAGGACAGGGCTCAATGAGCAGTTCTTC. Protein: CSGRTGLNEQFF.

There are many counts of this clonotype. The chain employs TRBV12-3 or TRBV12-4 and TRBJ2-7; no firm D call. Trimming left V 5 bases short and J 3 bases short, with 5 bases between. There are 11 residues in the CDR3. The CDR3 nucleotides read TGTGCCAGCAGTAAGGGCTACGAGCAGTACTTC. It specifies CASSKGYEQYF.

There are a few counts of this clonotype. The chain combines TRBV6-2 or TRBV6-3 with TRBJ2-1; 8 nucleotides line up with TRBD2. V trimming: 6 bases; J trimming: 1 base; junction bases outside the gene matches: 8. The CDR3 runs to 16 residues. Germline assignment: CDR1 MNHEY and CDR2 SVGEGT. CDR3 DNA sequence: TGTGCCAGCAGAACCGGACTAGCTTTGTCCTACAATGAGCAGTTCTTC. Its protein is CASRTGLALSYNEQFF.

The chain has TRBV5-1 and TRBJ1-1, with D possibly TRBD1 on 6 matching bases. Trimming pared 2 bases from V and 4 bases from J, leaving 15 bases between. This CDR3 contains 15 residues. In germline, CDR1 is SGHRS, CDR2 YFSETQ. In DNA, the CDR3 is TGCGCCAGCAGCTTCACACAGGGTCTGACCACTGAAGCTTTCTTT. Encoded protein: CASSFTQGLTTEAFF.

This clonotype was recorded a few times. This chain connects TRBV11-2 to TRBJ2-2; 7 bases align to TRBD1. Germline V gene sequence: CDR1 SGHAT, CDR2 FQNNGV. The CDR3 totals 15 residues. V was pared by 4 bases and J by 6 bases, with 8 bases of the junction left unmatched. As DNA, the CDR3 is TGTGCCAGCAGCTACCGGGACAGTCGGGCCGGGGAGCTGTTTTTT. The encoded protein is CASSYRDSRAGELFF.